This record looks at one T cell receptor (beta chain) sequence and its context. Its target is not known. The entry originates in a study of T cell responses to AZD1222 COVID-19 vaccine. General observations from the study: Scientists sampled the repertoires only once the peak T cell response had passed. The donor cohort was predominantly white British with a female majority, and clonal diversity may have been underestimated.

The length of the CDR3 is 13 residues. Measured with immunoSEQ multiplex PCR; TCRdb has only the in-frame clones, and not every one. The sample lists some 96,000 clones, about 88% seen once, with about 15% in the top ten. The sequencing used peripheral blood, collected 28 days after the second AZD1222 dose. The receptor was derived from an adult who received the AZD1222 COVID-19 vaccine. The chain is built from TRBV21-1 and TRBJ2-4; the table's D call TRBD1 went unverified against the DNA. TRBV21-1 is a documented pseudogene. This chain's CDR3 is CASRSGRKNIQYF. In DNA form, the CDR3 reads TGTGCCAGCAGGTCAGGGCGGAAAAACATTCAGTACTTC.